The 22 T cell receptor beta chains below come from one sample, sequenced in a study of blood T cell repertoires in COVID-19. The table came from immunoSEQ multiplex PCR; TCRdb's copy has only in-frame clones and leaves some out. The sample comprises about 440,000 clones, around 89% of which are singletons, and around 4.5% rests with the top ten. Sequencing was carried out using peripheral blood. The receptors derive from a woman in her 30s with acute or convalescent COVID-19.

The chain is built from TRBV5-1 and TRBJ1-2, with 8 bases identical to TRBD1. Germline CDR1 and CDR2: SGHRS and YFSETQ. CDR3 length: 17 amino acids. V lost 0 bases to trimming and J lost 0 bases; unmatched junction nucleotides: 7. In nucleotides, the CDR3 is TGCGCCAGCAGCTTGGCCCCGGACAGGGTTTCTAACTATGGCTACACCTTC. Encoded protein: CASSLAPDRVSNYGYTF.

The chain recombines TRBV9 with TRBJ1-2; 7 nucleotides match TRBD1. The ends lost 4 bases at V and 2 bases at J; junction bases unmatched: 2. Per germline, CDR1 SGDLS and CDR2 YYNGEE. This CDR3 spans 13 amino acids. CDR3 amino acids: CASSTGANYGYTF. The CDR3 DNA follows: TGTGCCAGCAGCACAGGGGCAAACTATGGCTACACCTTC. Drawing the rest from reference TRBV9 and TRBJ1-2, the complete variable domain is DSGVTQTPKHLITATGQRVTLRCSPRSGDLSVYWYQQSLDQGLQFLIQYYNGEERAKGNILERFSAQQFPDLHSELNLSSLELGDSALYFCASSTGANYGYTFGSGTRLTVV.

V is TRBV9 and J is TRBJ1-6, with TRBD1 as a possible D gene (6 bases). Germline V gives CDR1 SGDLS, CDR2 YYNGEE. Trimming stripped 3 bases from V and 7 bases from J, with 20 bases between. This CDR3 spans 17 amino acids. Written as DNA, the CDR3 is TGTGCCAGCAGCGGAGTCCCAGGGGCCCCTTGGAATTCACCCCTCCACTTT. Its translation: CASSGVPGAPWNSPLHF.

The chain recombines TRBV24-1 with TRBJ2-7; 7 bases line up with TRBD1. V was clipped by 4 bases and J by 3 bases; unmatched bases: 8. Germline CDR1 reads KGHDR; CDR2 reads SFDVKD. This CDR3 contains 15 residues. CDR3 sequence reads: CATSETTGKGYEQYF. The CDR3 DNA reads as TGTGCCACCAGTGAAACGACAGGGAAGGGCTACGAGCAGTACTTC.

V usage is TRBV7-9 and J usage is TRBJ2-5; 11 bases map to TRBD1. Trimming cost V 3 bases and J 4 bases; bases outside gene matches: 4. This CDR3 comprises 15 residues. Germline lookup yields CDR1 SEHNR and CDR2 FQNEAQ (reference sequence). CDR3 loop: CASSLGDRGTETQYF. The DNA of the CDR3 is TGTGCCAGCAGCTTGGGGGACAGGGGGACAGAGACCCAGTACTTC. Based on the CDR3 plus reference TRBV7-9 and TRBJ2-5, the full variable domain is DTGVSQNPRHKITKRGQNVTFRCDPISEHNRLYWYRQTLGQGPEFLTYFQNEAQLEKSRLLSDRFSAERPKGSFSTLEIQRTEQGDSAMYLCASSLGDRGTETQYFGPGTRLLVL.

This chain links TRBV5-1 with TRBJ2-2; 8 bases are a match to TRBD1. Per germline, CDR1 SGHRS and CDR2 YFSETQ. Germline trimming cut 0 bases from V and 3 bases from J; bases unmatched to any gene: 1. The CDR3 sequence is 15 residues long. DNA of the CDR3: TGCGCCAGCAGCTTGGACAGGGGGTACACCGGGGAGCTGTTTTTT. Translation gives CASSLDRGYTGELFF.

J is TRBJ2-6 and V is TRBV7-3; D is uncertain. The V end was cut by 4 bases, the J end by 0 bases, with 13 bases between. The CDR3 covers 17 residues. Germline V CDR1 and CDR2: SGHTA, FQGTGA. CDR3 DNA: TGTGCCAGCAGCTCAGGCTTGTCGCCCTCTGGGGCCAACGTCCTGACTTTC. Translated, it gives CASSSGLSPSGANVLTF.

CDR3 in amino acids: CASSLDRVWETQYF. The CDR3 DNA reads as TGTGCCAGCAGCTTGGACAGGGTGTGGGAGACCCAGTACTTC. The V gene is TRBV5-4, the J gene TRBJ2-5, with a possible D match to TRBD1 (6 bases). The V gene lost 0 bases and the J gene lost 5 bases, with 11 bases spanning the gap. Germline V lookup: CDR1 SGHNT, CDR2 YYREEE (reference sequence). The CDR3 contains 14 residues.

The rearrangement joins TRBV19 to TRBJ2-1, with D possibly being TRBD1 (6 bases). The germline V gene has CDR1 LNHDA and CDR2 SQIVND (reference sequence). Trimming shortened V by 6 bases and J by 0 bases, and 21 bases separated the two germline ends. The CDR3 has 18 residues. The CDR3 DNA is TGTGCCAGTAGGATTACCGGGACACAATTATCCTCCTACAATGAGCAGTTCTTC. This gives the protein CASRITGTQLSSYNEQFF.

V gene TRBV7-8 combines with J gene TRBJ2-1; 8 nucleotides match TRBD1. The CDR3 totals 16 residues. Germline V gene sequence: CDR1 SGHVS, CDR2 FQNEAQ. V gave up 0 bases and J gave up 4 bases; unmatched junction bases: 5. CDR3 amino acids: CASSLAGTGGYNEQFF. The CDR3, as DNA: TGTGCCAGCAGCTTAGCTGGGACAGGAGGGTACAATGAGCAGTTCTTC.

This clone came up once. The chain has TRBV9 and TRBJ2-7; a possible D gene is TRBD1 (5 bases). The CDR3 is 12 amino acids. V shed 4 bases and J shed 3 bases, with 8 bases lying between them. Germline lookup yields CDR1 SGDLS and CDR2 YYNGEE. As DNA, the CDR3 is TGTGCCAGCAGCCCAGGGTTCTACGAGCAGTACTTC. Translating gives CASSPGFYEQYF. The variable domain in full, with the rest retrieved from reference TRBV9 and TRBJ2-7, is DSGVTQTPKHLITATGQRVTLRCSPRSGDLSVYWYQQSLDQGLQFLIQYYNGEERAKGNILERFSAQQFPDLHSELNLSSLELGDSALYFCASSPGFYEQYFGPGTRLTVT.

V gene TRBV18 combines with J gene TRBJ2-1; D possibly corresponds to TRBD2 (6 bases). This CDR3 has 23 residues. The germline gives CDR1 KGHSH, CDR2 LQKENI. V gave up 3 bases and J gave up 5 bases, with 38 bases separating them. The CDR3 DNA is TGTGCCAGCTCACCCTTGGGTCCGGGGGTAAGGGCTACACAAACCAACACAAACAATGAGCAGTTCTTC. This translates into CASSPLGPGVRATQTNTNNEQFF.

This sequence joins TRBV9 and TRBJ2-7; D gene uncertain. The length of the CDR3 is 16 residues. Germline V gene sequence: CDR1 SGDLS, CDR2 YYNGEE. Trimming cost V 0 bases and J 2 bases, with 15 bases left between them. This chain's CDR3 is CASSVASSPQTYEQYF. The CDR3 DNA reads as TGTGCCAGCAGCGTAGCTAGTTCTCCACAAACCTACGAGCAGTACTTC.

The rearrangement joins TRBV5-1 to TRBJ1-1; D possibly corresponds to TRBD1 (5 bases). This CDR3 region has 14 residues. V lost 3 bases, J lost 1 base, and 10 bases lay in between. Germline CDR1 and CDR2: SGHRS and YFSETQ. The CDR3 reads CASSSLQANTEAFF. CDR3 in DNA: TGCGCCAGCAGCTCCCTACAGGCGAACACTGAAGCTTTCTTT.

This rearrangement joins TRBV5-1 to TRBJ2-5, with 7 bases matching TRBD2. This CDR3 is built from 12 residues. V was pared by 4 bases and J by 5 bases, with 2 bases of the junction left unmatched. The germline V gene has CDR1 SGHRS and CDR2 YFSETQ. This CDR3 is CASSTGGETQYF. In DNA, the CDR3 is TGCGCCAGCAGCACCGGGGGGGAGACCCAGTACTTC.

The rearrangement links TRBV11-2 to TRBJ1-1; D gene unclear. CDR1 is SGHAT, CDR2 FQNNGV, per germline. The CDR3 is made up of 13 amino acids. Trimming shortened V by 3 bases and J by 2 bases, and 7 bases separated the two germline ends. The CDR3 sequence: CASSFTANTEAFF. CDR3 nucleotides: TGTGCCAGCAGCTTCACAGCCAACACTGAAGCTTTCTTT.

This clone has a single count. The chain has TRBV6-5 and TRBJ1-5, with 8 nucleotides matching TRBD1. The ends lost 6 bases at V and 6 bases at J; junction bases unmatched: 7. This CDR3 contains 14 residues. The germline gives CDR1 MNHEY, CDR2 SVGAGI. For the CDR3, the DNA is TGTGCCAGCAGCCCCAGGGGGCGCGGTCAGCCCCAGCATTTT. Residues: CASSPRGRGQPQHF.

V usage is TRBV12-3 or TRBV12-4 and J usage is TRBJ1-2; D unresolved. V lost 6 bases and J lost 7, with 12 bases in between. CDR3 length: 12 amino acids. The CDR3 loop reads CASSPTRLGYTF. The CDR3 DNA reads as TGTGCCAGCAGCCCTACGAGGCTTGGCTACACCTTC.

J is TRBJ2-7 and V is TRBV7-7, with 7 bases that match TRBD1. V lost 5 bases, J lost 4 bases, and 11 bases stayed unmatched. CDR1 and CDR2 from the germline V gene are SSHAT and FNYEAQ (reference sequence). This CDR3 region has 15 residues. The CDR3 sequence is CASSPNRGSNYEQYF. The CDR3 DNA is TGTGCCAGCAGCCCGAACAGGGGTTCTAATTACGAGCAGTACTTC.

In this sample, this clone turned up once. This sample also contains other DNA sequences that code for the same CDR3. The chain uses TRBV2 and TRBJ1-5, with TRBD1 matching over 8 bases. V lost 4 bases and J lost 7; bases outside the gene matches: 3. There are 13 residues in the CDR3. Germline V lookup: CDR1 SNHLY, CDR2 FYNNEI. CDR3 bases: TGTGCCAGCAGTGGGACAGGGATACAGCCCCAGCATTTT. Its translation is CASSGTGIQPQHF.

V gene TRBV4-1 combines with J gene TRBJ1-5; D gene uncertain. There are 13 residues in the CDR3. V was shortened by 3 bases and J by 6 bases, with 9 bases between the two germline ends. The germline V gene has CDR1 MGHRA and CDR2 YSYEKL. CDR3 sequence: CASSHPRGQPQHF. The CDR3 DNA follows: TGCGCCAGCAGCCACCCGCGGGGTCAGCCCCAGCATTTT.

For this clone: Given a much more abundant clone one base away, this may be a read error. Other DNA sequences in this specimen translate into the identical CDR3. The V and J genes are TRBV28 and TRBJ1-5; no definite D call. Per the germline V gene, CDR1 is MDHEN and CDR2 is SYDVKM. The CDR3 extends over 13 amino acids. The V and J ends lost 5 bases and 0 bases respectively, with 5 bases between them. Here the CDR3 reads CASSLDSNQPQHF. In DNA form, the CDR3 reads TGTGCCAGCAGTCTAGATAGCAATCAGCCCCAGCATTTT.